This TCR beta chain stems from a study of blood T cell repertoires in COVID-19. The ends were cut back, 6 bases at V and 10 bases at J, with 16 bases in the middle. This CDR3 is built from 14 residues. Germline V lookup: CDR1 SGHTA, CDR2 FQGNSA. This clone has just a few counts. The repertoire was sequenced with immunoSEQ multiplex PCR; TCRdb's copy has only in-frame clones and lacks some. Altogether tens of thousands of clones are present, 70% to 80% being singletons, with the ten largest covering roughly 50%. Sequencing was carried out using peripheral blood. This receptor was obtained from a human donor in a cohort sampled during active COVID-19. The V call is TRBV7-2, the J call TRBJ1-6; weak D call: TRBD1 (5 bases). In DNA form, the CDR3 reads TGTGCCAGCAGGACGAACAGGCCTGGCTCACCCCTCCACTTT. Protein product: CASRTNRPGSPLHF.